A selection of T cell receptor beta chains follows, all from one sample in a study of cytomegalovirus exposure and HLA in healthy donors. Method: immunoSEQ multiplex PCR; TCRdb's copy keeps in-frame clones and lacks some. The sample gives fewer than 250,000 clones, 75% to 85% of which show up once; approximately 1.5% is in the top ten. Sequenced input: PBMCs. Source of these receptors: a girl aged 10-17 years in good health and CMV-seronegative. CDR3s include the opening cysteine and the closing phenylalanine or tryptophan. The D gene is left open where the match is weak. The size field is filled for only some rows; it gives once, few, many or a size class.

cdr3_aa	cdr3_nt	clone_size	v_call	j_call	d_call
CASSVAGLAGGEQFF	TGTGCCAGCAGCGTAGCGGGACTAGCGGGGGGTGAGCAGTTCTTC	.	TRBV9	TRBJ2-1	TRBD2
CASQLMAGRGNQPQHF	TGTGCCAGTCAGTTAATGGCAGGGAGGGGAAATCAGCCCCAGCATTTT	.	TRBV6-6	TRBJ1-5	.
CASTASGHTQYF	TGTGCCAGCACCGCTAGCGGACATACGCAGTATTTT	.	TRBV27	TRBJ2-3	TRBD2
CASSMDRASNQPQHF	TGTGCCAGTAGTATGGACAGGGCGAGCAATCAGCCCCAGCATTTT	few	TRBV19	TRBJ1-5	TRBD1
CASSPRGTPSYEQYF	TGTGCCAGCAGCCCACGGGGAACCCCCTCCTACGAGCAGTACTTC	.	TRBV7-2	TRBJ2-7	.
CASSSSLAGGPYNEQFF	TGTGCCAGCAGCTCCTCGCTAGCGGGGGGCCCTTACAATGAGCAGTTCTTC	.	TRBV5-4	TRBJ2-1	TRBD2
CASSLAGAGGLDTQYF	TGTGCCAGCAGCTTAGCTGGGGCGGGGGGCCTAGATACGCAGTATTTT	.	TRBV7-2	TRBJ2-3	TRBD2
CASSRQGYMNTEAFF	TGTGCCAGCAGCCGACAGGGGTACATGAACACTGAAGCTTTCTTT	.	TRBV5-4	TRBJ1-1	TRBD1
CASSYSMGQMNTEAFF	TGTGCCAGCAGTTACTCGATGGGACAGATGAACACTGAAGCTTTCTTT	.	TRBV6-5	TRBJ1-1	TRBD1
CASSLEGQSSYEQYF	TGCGCCAGCAGCTTGGAGGGGCAGTCCTCCTACGAGCAGTACTTC	.	TRBV5-1	TRBJ2-7	.
CASSRSTGGATQPQHF	TGTGCCAGCTCACGTTCGACAGGGGGCGCGACTCAGCCCCAGCATTTT	.	TRBV18	TRBJ1-5	TRBD1
CASSLAGGGGSYEQYF	TGTGCCAGCAGCTTGGCGGGGGGTGGGGGTTCCTACGAGCAGTACTTC	.	TRBV5-4	TRBJ2-7	TRBD2
CASSPTGFQPQHF	TGCGCCAGCAGCCCCACGGGGTTCCAGCCCCAGCATTTT	once	TRBV4-1	TRBJ1-5	.
CASSPLGAVSYNEQFF	TGTGCCAGCAGCCCGCTAGGAGCGGTCTCCTACAATGAGCAGTTCTTC	.	TRBV4-2	TRBJ2-1	.
CASSFREPRNIQYF	TGTGCCAGCAGTTTCAGGGAACCAAGAAACATTCAGTACTTC	.	TRBV25-1	TRBJ2-4	.
CASSSRGGLYEQFF	TGTGCCAGCAGCTCGCGGGGGGGACTTTATGAGCAGTTCTTC	.	TRBV13	TRBJ2-1	TRBD2
CASSLEAGGYYTF	TGTGCCAGCAGCTTAGAGGCAGGGGGATATTACACCTTC	.	TRBV7-9	TRBJ1-2	TRBD1
CASSLARGHGYGYTF	TGCGCCAGCAGCTTGGCTAGGGGGCACGGGTATGGCTACACCTTC	.	TRBV5-1	TRBJ1-2	TRBD1
CASSAREDSPLHF	TGTGCCAGCAGTGCCCGGGAAGATTCACCCCTCCACTTT	.	TRBV6-1	TRBJ1-6	.
CASSRPGQGSYEQYF	TGTGCCAGCAGTCGCCCGGGACAGGGATCCTACGAGCAGTACTTC	.	TRBV28	TRBJ2-7	TRBD1
CASSKQGGQGYGNTIYF	TGTGCCAGCAGCAAACAAGGCGGACAGGGGTACGGAAACACCATATATTTT	.	TRBV4-2	TRBJ1-3	TRBD1
CASSRGIATNEKLFF	TGTGCCAGCAGCCGCGGGATTGCAACTAATGAAAAACTGTTTTTT	.	TRBV5-8	TRBJ1-4	.
CASSLSSGNTGELFF	TGTGCCAGCAGCTTATCATCCGGGAACACCGGGGAGCTGTTTTTT	.	TRBV7-2	TRBJ2-2	.
CASSQGEGGEQYF	TGCGCCAGCAGCCAAGGGGAGGGGGGCGAGCAGTACTTC	many	TRBV4-3	TRBJ2-7	.
CASTLGQGTYEQYF	TGTGCCAGCACTTTAGGTCAGGGCACCTACGAGCAGTACTTC	.	TRBV28	TRBJ2-7	.
CASSPTVAMYRVYNEQFF	TGTGCCAGCAGCCCGACAGTCGCCATGTATCGGGTCTACAATGAGCAGTTCTTC	.	TRBV9	TRBJ2-1	.
CASRQGTVNTEAFF	TGCGCCAGCCGACAGGGTACGGTGAACACTGAAGCTTTCTTT	.	TRBV10-2	TRBJ1-1	TRBD1
CASSPRFGERDEETQYF	TGTGCCAGCAGTCCGCGCTTCGGGGAGAGGGATGAAGAGACCCAGTACTTC	.	TRBV28	TRBJ2-5	.
CASSWTSTFSGANVLTF	TGTGCCAGCAGCTGGACATCGACCTTCTCTGGGGCCAACGTCCTGACTTTC	.	TRBV7-2	TRBJ2-6	.
CASSRSGTGDYNEQFF	TGTGCCAGCAGCCGCTCTGGGACAGGGGACTACAATGAGCAGTTCTTC	.	TRBV28	TRBJ2-1	TRBD1
CASSLRQGATGELFF	TGCGCCAGCAGCCTCCGGCAGGGGGCTACCGGGGAGCTGTTTTTT	.	TRBV4-3	TRBJ2-2	TRBD1
CASSPYDFTQPQHF	TGTGCCAGCAGCCCCTACGACTTTACTCAGCCCCAGCATTTT	.	TRBV9	TRBJ1-5	.
CASSPDAAGLAGTDTQYF	TGTGCCAGCAGCCCAGACGCCGCGGGACTAGCGGGAACAGATACGCAGTATTTT	.	TRBV7-2	TRBJ2-3	TRBD2
CASSIEKGRGRAYEQYF	TGTGCCAGTAGTATAGAGAAGGGGCGGGGGAGAGCCTACGAGCAGTACTTC	.	TRBV19	TRBJ2-7	TRBD2
CASSLAGTYYGYTF	TGTGCCAGCAGCTTAGCTGGGACATACTATGGCTACACCTTC	.	TRBV7-9	TRBJ1-2	.
CASSIPRNYGYTF	TGTGCCAGTAGTATTCCTCGGAACTATGGCTACACCTTC	.	TRBV19	TRBJ1-2	.
CAIPWARGPTYEQYF	TGTGCCATCCCATGGGCCAGGGGGCCGACCTACGAGCAGTACTTC	once	TRBV10-3	TRBJ2-7	TRBD1